These 17 T cell receptor beta chains were all obtained from the same sample, sequenced in a study of breast tumors, draining lymph nodes, adjacent tissues. TCRdb reprocessed the multiplex PCR reads via MiXCR and lists one record per CDR3 protein. The table includes under 150,000 distinct CDR3 sequences, 21% detected once. Samples came from axillary lymph nodes draining the breast cancer. The sample taken for sequencing was axillary lymph node tissue. Receptor source: a female donor with breast cancer. Some clones in this sample may be carry-over from other donors' samples.

There are many counts of this clonotype. The genes are TRBV20-1 and TRBJ2-1; TRBD1 agrees at 12 bases. The junction had 13 bases not matched to a gene; V was cut back by 5 bases and J by 8 bases. The CDR3 is made up of 16 amino acids. Germline assignment: CDR1 DFQATT and CDR2 SNEGSKA (reference sequence). DNA of the CDR3: TGCAGTGCTGGTGCCGGGGACAGGGGGCGCGTAGATGAGCAGTTCTTC. Residues: CSAGAGDRGRVDEQFF.

The sample holds many counts of this clonotype. The chain carries TRBV5-4 and TRBJ2-7, with D possibly being TRBD2 (6 bases). Trimming removed 4 bases at V and 6 bases at J, with 17 bases between. CDR1 is SGHNT and CDR2 is YYREEE in the germline V gene (reference sequence). The CDR3 contains 14 residues. The CDR3: CASSLHGGLGEQYF. CDR3 in DNA: TGTGCCAGCAGCCTGCACGGGGGATTGGGCGAGCAGTACTTC.

This clonotype was seen at least ten times. The chain couples TRBV6-1 to TRBJ2-7; D may match TRBD1 or TRBD2 (5 bases each). CDR1 MNHNS and CDR2 SASEGT come from the germline V gene. Trimming removed 6 bases from V and 4 bases from J, with 16 bases in between. This CDR3 spans 14 amino acids. CDR3 loop: CASRRDHGPYEQYF. The CDR3 region has the DNA TGTGCCAGCAGACGGGACCACGGCCCGTACGAGCAGTACTTC.

Concerning this clonotype: With a much larger clone just one base away, this may be a read error. CDR3 amino acids: CARSLPGPYEQYF. CDR3 bases: TGTGCCAGGAGCCTCCCGGGTCCATACGAGCAGTACTTC. The chain joins TRBV30 to TRBJ2-7; no reliable D call. Per germline, CDR1 GTSNPN and CDR2 SVGIG (reference sequence). The CDR3 is 13 residues long.

This clonotype was seen ten or more times. This chain uses TRBV6-5 with TRBJ1-6; no clear D. Trimming shortened V by 4 bases and J by 4 bases, and 5 bases separated the two germline ends. Germline V gene data show CDR1 as MNHEY and CDR2 as SVGAGI. The CDR3 covers 13 residues. The CDR3 coding sequence is TGTGCCAGCAGTTCGGAGTATAATTCACCCCTCCACTTT. Its protein is CASSSEYNSPLHF.

In its sample, this clonotype was seen many times. The rearrangement links TRBV24-1 to TRBJ2-3, with 7 bases matching TRBD1. Germline-derived CDR1 and CDR2 are KGHDR and SFDVKD. CDR3 size: 15 residues. Trimming at V came to 3 bases and at J to 3 bases, leaving 5 bases not matched to a gene. The CDR3 DNA follows: TGTGCCACCAGTGATCCCGGGACAGAAACAGATACGCAGTATTTT. It specifies CATSDPGTETDTQYF.

This clonotype was seen ten or more times. V usage is TRBV20-1 and J usage is TRBJ2-1; D ambiguous. The CDR3 is made up of 12 amino acids. The germline gives CDR1 DFQATT, CDR2 SNEGSKA (reference sequence). V was clipped by 5 bases and J by 2 bases, with 7 bases between them. The DNA for the CDR3 is TGCAGTGCTGGCGAGGCCTACAATGAGCAGTTCTTC. The encoded protein is CSAGEAYNEQFF.

The table lists this clonotype with many counts. The V call is TRBV5-1, the J call TRBJ2-5, with 9 bases that match TRBD2. This CDR3 spans 14 amino acids. V dropped 3 bases and J dropped 2; count of bases not matched to a gene: 2. Per germline, CDR1 SGHRS and CDR2 YFSETQ. CDR3: CASSSLAGQETQYF. The CDR3 bases are TGCGCCAGCAGCTCCCTAGCGGGACAAGAGACCCAGTACTTC.

This clonotype has more than one count but fewer than ten. Since the CDR3 does not end with the conserved phenylalanine or tryptophan, this likely comes from a read error. The chain links TRBV3-1 to TRBJ1-6; 9 nucleotides match TRBD1. CDR1 is LGHDT, CDR2 YNNKEL, per germline (reference sequence). The CDR3 covers 15 residues. V gave up 4 bases and J gave up 14 bases; unmatched junction bases: 12. The DNA for the CDR3 is TGTGCCAGCAGCCCGACCGACAGGGGGAACGCGGCCCTCCACTCT. Its translation: CASSPTDRGNAALHS.

This clonotype was seen at least ten times. CDR3 DNA sequence: TGTGCCAGCAGTGAAGCGATGACCGGGGAGCTGTTTTTT. This sequence encodes CASSEAMTGELFF. V and J are TRBV2 and TRBJ2-2, with no clear D. Germline loops: CDR1 SNHLY, CDR2 FYNNEI. The CDR3 length is 13 residues. Trimming removed 0 bases at V and 5 bases at J, with 4 bases between.

Many counts were recorded for this clonotype. One end of the junction does not line up with germline, which may come from a read error. J is TRBJ2-1 and V is TRBV5-1, with D uncertain. From germline, CDR1 is SGHRS and CDR2 YFSETQ. This CDR3 region has 17 residues. The CDR3 region is CVSSPPPEISSYNEQFF. In nucleotides, the CDR3 is TGCGTCAGCAGCCCCCCTCCAGAGATTAGCTCCTACAATGAGCAGTTCTTC.

This clonotype was picked up a small number of times. The chain employs TRBV28 and TRBJ1-2; 7 nucleotides match TRBD1. Germline values: CDR1 MDHEN, CDR2 SYDVKM. V was clipped by 2 bases and J by 0 bases; unmatched bases: 3. The CDR3 totals 15 residues. The CDR3 here is CASSLGDRTNYGYTF. DNA for the CDR3: TGTGCCAGCAGTTTAGGGGACAGAACTAACTATGGCTACACCTTC.

This clonotype was detected many times. The CDR3 nucleotides are TGCAGTGCTAGAAGTAGCGGGAGTAATGAGCAGTTCTTC. Its protein is CSARSSGSNEQFF. This chain links TRBV20-1 with TRBJ2-1; 9 bases align to TRBD2. CDR1 is DFQATT, CDR2 SNEGSKA, per germline (reference sequence). The CDR3 runs 13 residues. V was pared by 2 bases and J by 7 bases, with 3 bases of the junction left unmatched.

On this clonotype itself: This may be a read error, as it is one base from a much larger clone. The chain recombines TRBV5-1 with TRBJ1-3; TRBD1 might be the D (5 bases). CDR3 length equals 13 residues. Trimming took 10 bases from V and 4 from J, leaving 15 bases between them. Germline V gives CDR1 SGHRS, CDR2 YFSETQ. CDR3 protein: CAANQGRGNTIYF. DNA for the CDR3: TGCGCCGCAAACCAGGGTCGGGGAAACACCATATATTTT.

This clonotype occurred many times. The chain employs TRBV5-1 and TRBJ1-2; the D is unclear. Trimming took 7 bases from V and 0 from J, leaving 7 bases between them. The CDR3 loop spans 12 amino acids. Germline loops: CDR1 SGHRS, CDR2 YFSETQ. CDR3 in amino acids: CASPVSNYGYTF. Here the CDR3 DNA reads TGCGCCAGCCCGGTCTCTAACTATGGCTACACCTTC.

This clonotype appeared many times. The chain carries TRBV20-1 and TRBJ1-2; perhaps TRBD1 as D (6 bases). The CDR3 covers 14 residues. Germline loops: CDR1 DFQATT, CDR2 SNEGSKA (reference sequence). CDR3 loop: CRGGMGGTTYGYTF. In nucleotides, the CDR3 is TGCAGGGGGGGGATGGGGGGGACAACGTATGGCTACACCTTC.

This clonotype was counted many times. The J gene is TRBJ2-7, the V gene TRBV27; possible D gene TRBD2, 5 bases. The CDR3 has 15 residues. In germline, CDR1 is MNHEY, CDR2 SMNVEV (reference sequence). With 3 bases removed from V and 0 bases from J, the gap between germline ends came to 12 bases. CDR3 protein: CASSFLAGSSYEQYF. CDR3 bases: TGTGCCAGCAGTTTTCTAGCTGGGAGCTCCTACGAGCAGTACTTC.